This TCR beta chain was identified in a study of cytomegalovirus exposure and HLA in healthy donors. Use of 60 Vbeta and 13 Jbeta primers characterized the PCR. In the original analysis: In a later analysis, of some 80 million unique beta chains, roughly 11 million appeared in at least two donors. Generated by immunoSEQ multiplex PCR, the TCRdb table keeps only in-frame clones and is missing some. That table gives V, J and clone size, and the DNA gave D and trimming. The table has about 100,000 clones, around four fifths seen once. This CDR3 is 16 amino acids long. The ends were cut back, 3 bases at V and 4 bases at J, with 18 bases in the middle. The germline gives CDR1 KGHSH, CDR2 LQKENI. The study's findings and limits: Immune exposure was documented only through CMV serostatus. In a later analysis, a missense DCLRE1C variant was linked to TCR beta V- and J-gene trimming.

Concerning this clone itself: The antigen is unknown.

Sequencing was carried out using PBMCs. The sequence was collected from a man aged 25-45 years in good health and CMV-seronegative. The rearrangement joins TRBV18 to TRBJ1-2; TRBD1 is a possible D gene (5 bases). In DNA, the CDR3 is TGTGCCAGCTCACCGGGGCGGGGCAGCTTCGCCTATGGCTACACCTTC. Translating it yields CASSPGRGSFAYGYTF.